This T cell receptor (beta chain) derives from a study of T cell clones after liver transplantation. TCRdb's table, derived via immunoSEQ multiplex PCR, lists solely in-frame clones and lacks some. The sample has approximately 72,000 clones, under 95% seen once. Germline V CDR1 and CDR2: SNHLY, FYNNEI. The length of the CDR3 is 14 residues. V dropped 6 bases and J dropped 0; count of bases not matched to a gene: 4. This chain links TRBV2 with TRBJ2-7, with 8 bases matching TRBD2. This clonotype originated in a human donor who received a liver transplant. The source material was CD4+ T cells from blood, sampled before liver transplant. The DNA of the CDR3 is TGTGCCAGCAGACTAGCGGTCCTCTCCTACGAGCAGTACTTC. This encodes CASRLAVLSYEQYF.